This T cell receptor (beta chain) is drawn from a study of CD8+CD57+ T cells in acquired aplastic anemia (dated by TCRdb to between 2017 and 2018). In the study overall: DNA extracted from sorted CD4+ and CD8+ cells had a mean of about 3.2 ug, with a range of roughly 0.18 to 27.4 ug. A CD8+CD57+ expansion meant a frequency higher than the mean frequency seen in healthy subjects.

There are many counts of this clonotype. Its antigen is still unknown. Base qualities are missing; no much larger clone stands one base away. The trim is 3 bases for V and 11 bases for J, with a gap of 14 bases between the germline ends. From the germline V gene, CDR1 is MDHEN and CDR2 is SYDVKM. Counted from cysteine to phenylalanine, this CDR3 has 14 amino acids. Solely the CDR3 DNA is kept, with 42 bases framed from the first base. General findings and caveats noted by the study authors: CD8+ Simpson's diversity did not differ significantly between patients and healthy controls (P=0.060). Around 30 CD8+ CDR3 sequences were shared between patients and controls but appeared highly expressed in patients and within their immunodominant clones.

The patients picked for sequencing were ones in whom flow cytometry had shown an expansion of CD8+CD57+ cells. Every patient had severe acquired aplastic anemia, diagnosed using the International Study of Aplastic Anemia and Agranulocytosis and Camitta criteria. No patient had received any therapy when blood was sampled. In this study, sorted CD4+ and CD8+ T cells from the blood of healthy subjects and of severe aplastic anemia patients had their TCR repertoires deep-sequenced. In the USA, patient enrollment took place under clinicaltrials.gov protocols 00001620, 01623167, 00001397, 00071045, 00081523 and 00961064. Ficoll-Paque density gradient centrifugation was used to isolate peripheral blood mononuclear cells. Before DNA was extracted, CD4+ and CD8+ T cells were sorted using either FACS or magnetic beads. TCR beta VDJ combination and CDR3 sequence profiling used genomic DNA as the template. An Illumina HiSeq 2000 was used for TCR repertoire sequencing. For the original study's pipeline: TRBV/TRBJ rearrangement plots, CDR3 size and DJ length profiles, and Simpson's diversity index were used to assess repertoires. The most abundant DNA sequence in the deep sequencing data was defined as the immunodominant clone. CDR3 amino acid sequences were checked for sharing between subjects and were compared against published repertoires and the VDJdb database. TCRdb itself trimmed the public reads at Q25 with fastp, ran MiXCR and retained productive beta chains. Every entry covers one CDR3 protein and lists the most common genes and DNA from its rows. TCRdb's processing, not the authors' own work, is the source of the V and J calls. For this sample the table gives around 200,000 distinct CDR3 sequences, of which roughly 50% were detected only once. The ten top clones hold 15% to 20% of the sample.

The chain is assembled from TRBV28 and TRBJ1-6; no confident D gene assignment can be made. The sample comprised sorted CD4+, CD8+, or CD8+CD57+ T cells (not recorded which) from PBMCs. The TCR sequence derives from a human donor with aplastic anemia. The DNA reads as follows: TGTGCCAGCAGTTTCCAAGTAGGCTTGGCACCCCTCCACTTT. It translates as CASSFQVGLAPLHF.